This paragraph covers one T cell receptor (beta chain) sequence. Trimming took off 0 bases at V and 4 bases at J, with 6 bases between the two ends. Germline lookup yields CDR1 SGDLS and CDR2 YYNGEE. This CDR3 region has 13 residues. Seattle's cohort entered during active infection and was followed longitudinally. This specimen comes from a study of blood T cell repertoires in COVID-19. Study at large: Nucleic acid was either cDNA or gDNA, and it came from T cells, B-cell-depleted T cells, or PBMCs.

In the study's own analysis: Reference gene primer amplification gave nucleated cell count estimates. Clones were sequenced by immunoSEQ multiplex PCR, and TCRdb holds only the in-frame ones, with some missing. The V and J calls and clone size are taken from that table; D and trimming were inferred from the DNA. Among approximately 290,000 clones, about 85% were seen once, and the ten largest hold 0.85% to 0.9%. The clonotype originates from a human donor with COVID-19, enrolled during active disease. The donor label of this sample is uncertain. The chain is built from TRBV9 and TRBJ2-3; TRBD1 is a possible D gene (6 bases). Sequencing input: peripheral blood. The CDR3 is CASSVGTADTQYF. CDR3 DNA sequence: TGTGCCAGCAGCGTAGGGACAGCAGATACGCAGTATTTT.